This TCR beta chain emerged from a study of CD8 T cell repertoires and HIV-1 epitope variants. Measured with immunoSEQ multiplex PCR; TCRdb has only the in-frame clones, and not every one. The sample shows 95,000 or so clones, 74% of them seen only once. V was pared by 0 bases and J by 6 bases, with 14 bases of the junction left unmatched. CDR3 length equals 19 residues. The V gene's germline CDR1 is SGHDT and CDR2 YYEEEE. Input material: uncultured baseline CD8+ T cells from peripheral blood mononuclear cells (PBMCs). The TCR was taken from a male donor with HIV. The chain joins TRBV5-6 to TRBJ2-7; 14 nucleotides match TRBD2. DNA of the CDR3: TGTGCCAGCAGCTTGGGTGAGGGACTAGCGGGAGCGAGGCGGGGCGAGCAGTACTTC. Its protein is CASSLGEGLAGARRGEQYF.